This T cell receptor (beta chain) was recorded in a study of blood T cell repertoires in COVID-19. TCRdb's table, derived via immunoSEQ multiplex PCR, lists solely in-frame clones and lacks some. The sample shows about 180,000 clones, about 88% of them seen only once. The germline V gene has CDR1 SGHVS and CDR2 FNYEAQ. The J segment lost 6 bases and the V segment lost 5 bases, leaving 13 bases of the junction unmatched. The CDR3 has 16 amino acids. The genes are TRBV7-6 and TRBJ1-5; 7 bases map to TRBD1. This clonotype originated in a man in his late teens or twenties who had recovered from COVID-19. Sequenced sample: peripheral blood. In DNA form, the CDR3 reads TGTGCCAGCAGCCCCCTCGACAGGGCGGTAATTCAGCCCCAGCATTTT. Protein product: CASSPLDRAVIQPQHF.